This TCR beta chain was recorded in a study of blood T cell repertoires in COVID-19 (dated by TCRdb to 2018 to 2021). About the full investigation: Samples from collaborators originated in the United States, Italy and Spain and spanned both the acute and convalescent phases of COVID-19. Sample metadata almost always included a de-identified subject ID, COVID-19 status, age in years and sex. The dataset comprised deeply sampled blood TCRbeta repertoires from subjects exposed to, actively infected with, or recovered from COVID-19. The repertoires were made available in a free public database intended to serve as a resource for research on the immune response to SARS-CoV-2. The prospective study material was composed of cDNA or gDNA derived from T cells, B-cell-depleted T cells, or PBMCs. The samples were drawn from the first 160 participants of the ongoing ImmuneRACE study and from 950 to 1,500 subjects provided by 6 global collaborators. Where available, HLA class I and class II types were obtained from metadata supplied by the sample provider rather than from assay-based typing.

In the prospective study, participants were about 18 to 90 years old, resided in fewer than 25 geographic areas of the United States, and were enrolled through a virtual design. In the prospective study, participants were assigned to cohorts based on the clinical history participants reported in a screening survey and a study questionnaire. In the prospective study, mobile phlebotomists collected whole blood, serum and a nasopharyngeal or oropharyngeal swab from each participant. Participants in the prospective study had the option to provide additional blood draws and questionnaires over a 2-month period. Blood samples from the prospective study were shipped frozen or at room temperature prior to DNA extraction. TCRbeta CDR3 regions were amplified from genomic DNA by means of the immunoSEQ Assay, a bias-controlled multiplex PCR. The original methods were these. The number of nucleated cells in each sample was estimated from the amplification of reference gene primers within the assay. To quantify the absolute abundance of each unique TCRbeta CDR3 rearrangement, sequence reads were collapsed and filtered. For each sample, productive Simpson clonality was calculated as the square root of Simpson's diversity index over productive rearrangements. The table was pulled from immuneACCESS by TCRdb, which kept in-frame rearrangements only. Such tables lose some clones; where checked, under half of the loss comes from unresolved V genes, and the rest has no known cause. Clonal size and the V and J genes are those of that table, whereas D and trimming came from the DNA. The sample data list about 250,000 clones, and 70% to 90% of these were observed just once. The top ten hold 8.5% to 9.5% of the sample.

Overall results and qualifications from the work: The quantity of clinical and demographic metadata differed by source and by participant and was supplied without curation.

The CDR3 sequence holds 15 residues, the cysteine and phenylalanine included. The DNA shown is the 45-base CDR3, in frame from base 1. CDR1 SEHNR and CDR2 FQNEAQ were looked up in the germline V gene (reference sequence). V drops 6 bases and J drops 0 bases, leaving 11 bases in between. Worth noting for this clone: This receptor's antigen is unknown. No qualities accompany the bases; no much larger clone lies one base away.

This TCR derives from a woman in her forties or fifties with acute COVID-19. What was sequenced was PBMCs or T cells enriched from blood (not recorded which). The chain is encoded by TRBV7-9 joined to TRBJ1-4; no D gene is confidently identified. The CDR3 reads as follows: CASRPWTSTNEKLFF. The nucleotide sequence reads TGTGCCAGCAGACCATGGACTTCAACTAATGAAAAACTGTTTTTT.